The text below deals with one TCR beta chain. Antigen: not known. Germline trimming cut 3 bases from V and 4 bases from J; bases unmatched to any gene: 8. In germline, CDR1 is SGHRS, CDR2 YFSETQ. The CDR3 contains 16 residues. The sample originates from a study of response to subunit inactivated influenza vaccine. Findings and caveats of the study: Few new T cells, the authors suggested, are recruited by each seasonal influenza vaccination.

Via MiXCR, TCRdb re-called the RT-PCR reads, giving one row per CDR3 protein. The sample shows about 500,000 distinct CDR3 sequences, 15% to 20% of them seen only once. This sequence joins TRBV5-1 and TRBJ2-2, with TRBD1 identical over 8 bases. This clonotype was sampled from a man aged 45-69 years who received an inactivated influenza vaccine. The sample was CD4+ T cells sorted from PBMCs, taken less than 30 months after vaccination. DNA for the CDR3: TGCGCCAGCAGCTCCCTCCGGGACAGGTCCACCGGGGAGCTGTTTTTT. This codes for CASSSLRDRSTGELFF.